The 12 T cell receptor beta chains in this list originate from one sample, sequenced in a study of CD8+CD57+ T cells in acquired aplastic anemia. TCR beta VDJ and CDR3 were profiled, and genomic DNA was the template. TCRdb passed the reads through MiXCR, listing each CDR3 protein once. Of about 190,000 distinct CDR3 sequences in the sample, 64% were seen once. The sequenced material came from sorted CD4+, CD8+, or CD8+CD57+ T cells (not recorded which) from PBMCs. The receptors derive from a human donor with severe aplastic anemia or a healthy control (not recorded which).

The chain links TRBV10-3 to TRBJ2-6; no definite D call. Trimming took off 1 base at V and 0 bases at J, with 7 bases between the two ends. CDR3 length: 16 residues. CDR1 is ENHRY, CDR2 SYGVKD, per germline. CDR3 amino acids: CAISELGGSGANVLTF. DNA of the CDR3: TGTGCCATCAGTGAGTTGGGCGGCTCTGGGGCCAACGTCCTGACTTTC.

The gene calls are TRBV9 and TRBJ2-7; D possibly uses TRBD1 or TRBD2 (5 bases each). Germline V lookup: CDR1 SGDLS, CDR2 YYNGEE. The V gene lost 4 bases and the J gene lost 3 bases, with 14 bases spanning the gap. The CDR3 spans 14 residues. CDR3 region: CASSITGTRYEQYF. CDR3 nucleotide sequence: TGTGCCAGCAGCATCACCGGGACCCGCTACGAGCAGTACTTC.

In this sample, this clonotype turned up once. The genes are TRBV9 and TRBJ2-1; 14 bases are a match to TRBD2. This CDR3 contains 18 residues. With 4 bases clipped from V and 7 bases from J, the junction kept 13 bases outside the gene matches. In germline, CDR1 is SGDLS, CDR2 YYNGEE. The CDR3 sequence: CASSSSTPGLAGVNEQFF. The CDR3 coding sequence is TGTGCCAGCAGCTCATCTACCCCGGGACTAGCGGGAGTAAATGAGCAGTTCTTC. The variable domain in full, with the rest retrieved from reference TRBV9 and TRBJ2-1, is DSGVTQTPKHLITATGQRVTLRCSPRSGDLSVYWYQQSLDQGLQFLIQYYNGEERAKGNILERFSAQQFPDLHSELNLSSLELGDSALYFCASSSSTPGLAGVNEQFFGPGTRLTVL.

The genes are TRBV24-1 and TRBJ1-1; D perhaps matches TRBD1 (6 bases). Trimming removed 3 bases from V and 4 bases from J, with 8 bases in between. From germline, CDR1 is KGHDR and CDR2 SFDVKD. The CDR3 has 13 amino acids. CDR3 sequence (DNA): TGTGCCACCAGTGATCCCAGGGGCACTGAAGCTTTCTTT. Its protein is CATSDPRGTEAFF.

In its sample, this clonotype was seen a few times. Since a much larger clone is just one base distant, this may be a read error. The J gene is TRBJ1-1, the V gene TRBV12-3 or TRBV12-4, with D hard to call. The CDR3 has 13 amino acids. The V and J ends lost 5 bases and 3 bases respectively, with 10 bases between them. CDR3 nucleotides: TGTGCCAGCAGTCCATTCGGACACACTGAAGCTTTCTTT. As protein: CASSPFGHTEAFF.

V is TRBV19 and J is TRBJ2-7; TRBD1 agrees at 10 bases. Germline assignment: CDR1 LNHDA and CDR2 SQIVND (reference sequence). The V segment lost 3 bases and the J segment 5 bases; nucleotides outside the gene matches: 4. The CDR3 length is 14 residues. The CDR3 DNA follows: TGTGCCAGTAGTATTGGGACAGGGGAGGACGAGCAGTACTTC. Protein sequence: CASSIGTGEDEQYF.

V and J are TRBV9 and TRBJ1-3; tentatively, D is TRBD1 (6 bases). The CDR3 is 17 amino acids. Germline values: CDR1 SGDLS, CDR2 YYNGEE. V was pared by 0 bases and J by 2 bases, with 15 bases between. CDR3 sequence (DNA): TGTGCCAGCAGCGTAGAAGATGCAGGGGCGGCTGGAAACACCATATATTTT. It is translated as CASSVEDAGAAGNTIYF.

To note about this clonotype: The junction shows a germline mismatch at one end, possibly a read error. The chain employs TRBV5-1 and TRBJ2-3; D might be TRBD1 or TRBD2, each matching 5 bases. CDR3 length: 15 residues. Per germline, CDR1 SGHRS and CDR2 YFSETQ. CDR3 sequence (DNA): TGCGCCAGCAGCTTGGGACAGCCCGGGGCAGATACGCAGTACTTT. Translating gives CASSLGQPGADTQYF.

The V and J genes are TRBV7-8 and TRBJ1-6; 8 nucleotides agree with TRBD1. Trimming removed 5 bases from V and 9 bases from J; junction bases left unmatched: 6. CDR1 and CDR2 from the germline V gene are SGHVS and FQNEAQ. There are 14 residues in the CDR3. CDR3 DNA sequence: TGTGCCAGCAGCCGACAGGGGAGAGGTTCACCCCTCCACTTT. Translating it yields CASSRQGRGSPLHF.

CDR3 sequence (DNA): TGTGCCAGCTCAGACGGAGGGGAAGGCTACACCTTC. This sequence encodes CASSDGGEGYTF. J is TRBJ1-2 and V is TRBV6-5; possible D gene TRBD1, 5 bases. Deletions cut 8 bases from V and 8 bases from J, with 15 bases between. The germline CDR1 and CDR2 sequences are MNHEY and SVGAGI. The CDR3 spans 12 residues.

The table lists this clonotype with many counts. The J gene is TRBJ1-2, the V gene TRBV27; weak D call: TRBD1 (5 bases). CDR1 and CDR2 from the germline V gene are MNHEY and SMNVEV (reference sequence). This CDR3 region has 13 residues. V lost 5 bases, J lost 10 bases, and 17 bases lay in between. The CDR3 sequence: CASSPWDGLDYTF. CDR3 nucleotide sequence: TGTGCCAGCAGTCCCTGGGACGGGCTCGACTACACCTTC.

The rearrangement uses TRBV25-1 and TRBJ2-7; the match to TRBD2 covers 12 bases. The CDR3 runs to 15 residues. Trimming took 4 bases from V and 6 from J; bases not matched to a gene: 7. Germline V CDR1 and CDR2: MGHDK, SYGVNS. The CDR3 DNA reads TGTGCCAGCAGTGTATCCCCGGGACTAGCGGGCGAGCAGTACTTC. Protein sequence: CASSVSPGLAGEQYF.